Described below is a single T cell receptor beta chain sequence and its context. The antigen is unknown. This record comes from a study of OX40 agonist ivuxolimab in advanced cancers. Systemic immunosuppression or a history of autoimmune disease excluded patients. The CDR3 sequence is 15 residues long. CDR1 is SEHNR and CDR2 is FQNEAQ in the germline V gene (reference sequence). With 0 bases clipped from V and 5 bases from J, the junction kept 4 bases outside the gene matches. Study conclusions and caveats: There was clonal expansion of CD4+ and CD8+ blood T cells by week 6 at 0.1 to 3.0 mg/kg. On average, a greater number of expanded clones characterised CD8+ T cells relative to CD4+.

Data came from immunoSEQ multiplex PCR; TCRdb stores just in-frame clones and leaves some out. The sample has about 37,000 clones, 87% seen once. The sample in question was CD4+ or CD8+ T cells sorted from blood, obtained in a trial of the OX40 agonist ivuxolimab. This receptor was obtained from an adult with an advanced solid tumor such as melanoma, head and neck, liver or kidney cancer. The rearrangement links TRBV7-9 to TRBJ2-5; 9 positions agree with TRBD2. CDR3 sequence: CASSLAAGGQETQYF. CDR3 DNA sequence: TGTGCCAGCAGCTTAGCCGCGGGGGGGCAGGAGACCCAGTACTTC. Together with reference TRBV7-9 and TRBJ2-5, the CDR3 gives the full variable domain: DTGVSQNPRHKITKRGQNVTFRCDPISEHNRLYWYRQTLGQGPEFLTYFQNEAQLEKSRLLSDRFSAERPKGSFSTLEIQRTEQGDSAMYLCASSLAAGGQETQYFGPGTRLLVL.